This entry describes one T cell receptor beta chain. This clone's antigen is unknown. No qualities accompany the bases; no much larger clone lies one base away. Library method: PCR. Sequenced on an Illumina HiSeq 2500. To reduce PCR and sequencing biases, unique molecular identifiers were built into the TCR beta cDNA libraries. Per 1 to 10 million input T cells, some 500,000 cDNA molecules were obtained, such that each molecule approximated one T cell. Patient libraries were prepared and sequenced with the same protocol used for the earlier healthy control dataset. Samples belonging to the same batch were prepared together, multiplexed and sequenced on a shared HiSeq lane. The study's own analysis went as follows. MIGEC was used to process the raw barcoded reads, and molecular identifier groups with only a single read were discarded before consensus assembly and CDR3 extraction. VDJtools was used for post-analysis of the clonotype tables, with diversity normalized by down-sampling every dataset to the smallest sample size. Repertoire overlap clustering matched CDR3 amino acid but not nucleotide sequences to correct batch-related cross-sample contamination. TCRdb reprocessed the public reads (quality trimming at Q25 with fastp, clone calling with MiXCR) and kept in-frame beta chains. Each CDR3 protein gets just one entry, which takes the most common genes and DNA from the rows behind it. The V and J calls come from TCRdb's annotation, not from the publication. The sample has around 180,000 distinct CDR3 sequences on record, approximately 31% of them singletons. About 1.4% of the sample rests with the top ten.

This entry is derived from a study of post-analysis software for immune sequencing data (dated by TCRdb to the mid-2010s). At the level of the whole study: Disease courses on record covered relapsing-remitting, secondary progressive and progressive-relapsing multiple sclerosis, though some patients had no subtype annotation. The patient repertoires were set against about 10 previously published healthy control repertoires from donors whose ages ranged from 6 to 25 years. A subset of samples was prepared in parallel using single-end sample barcoding, then pooled and co-amplified after Illumina adapter ligation.

The paper's findings and limits, for the study overall: The control group was slightly older than the multiple sclerosis patient group. Strong co-clustering of samples prepared in the same batch was shown by direct clustering with F measure, prompting a batch-effect correction. Compared with controls, multiple sclerosis patients had significantly lower normalized Chao1 diversity, a finding suggesting substantial peripheral T-cell clonal expansion.

To demonstrate the VDJtools post-analysis software, TCR beta repertoires were profiled from the peripheral blood of over ten young patients with multiple sclerosis. The multiple sclerosis patients were children and adolescents ranging in age from about 6 to 16 years. The receptor's source is a girl between 10 and 17 years old with multiple sclerosis. Sequenced input: blood.

The nucleotides read TGTGCCAGCACCCTGGGGATCGAGACTGAAGCTTTCTTT. Its translation is CASTLGIETEAFF. The chain joins TRBV12-3 or TRBV12-4 to TRBJ1-1, with the D gene not confidently named. The V and J ends are trimmed by 7 bases and 5 bases, leaving 14 bases between them. The CDR3 covers 13 residues, taking in both the cysteine and the phenylalanine. This entry keeps only the CDR3 DNA: 39 bases, framed from base 1.